This T cell receptor beta chain originates from a study of shared clonotypes between healthy human individuals. Notes on this clone: What it binds is unknown.

Broader study findings: Generation of non-shared clonotypes was less probable than generation of clonotypes shared by all four donors.

The CDR3 is made up of 13 amino acids. Germline V CDR1 and CDR2: MNHEY, SMNVEV (reference sequence). Between the trimmed V and J ends, which lost 0 bases and 3 bases, there was a span of 5 bases. Naive-designated CD8 cells lacked CD45RO, were positively enriched for CCR7, and omitted terminally differentiated effector memory CD45RA+ cells. Measured with immunoSEQ multiplex PCR; TCRdb has only the in-frame clones, and not every one. Of about 2,100,000 clones in the sample, about 93% were seen once. The chain has TRBV27 and TRBJ1-1, with unresolved D. Input material: naive CD8+ T cells from PBMCs. This sequence originates from a man between 18 and 29 years old in good health. Some clones in this sample may be carry-over from other donors' samples. CDR3 protein: CASSLSQDTEAFF. CDR3 coding DNA: TGTGCCAGCAGTTTATCCCAAGACACTGAAGCTTTCTTT.